One sample yielded the 5 T cell receptor beta chains listed below, sequenced in a study of blood T cell repertoires in COVID-19. Clones were sequenced by immunoSEQ multiplex PCR, and TCRdb holds only the in-frame ones, with some missing. The sample includes some 190,000 clones, more than 75% of them seen just once. Sequenced: peripheral blood. All receptors derive from a woman at least 80 years old with acute or convalescent COVID-19.

This chain uses TRBV5-4 with TRBJ2-3, with 7 positions matching TRBD2. Trimming removed 3 bases from V and 3 bases from J; junction bases left unmatched: 13. From germline, CDR1 is SGHNT and CDR2 YYREEE (reference sequence). CDR3 length: 17 amino acids. CDR3 protein: CASSSRPAGVGTDTQYF. As DNA, the CDR3 is TGTGCCAGCAGCTCCCGGCCCGCGGGAGTAGGTACAGATACGCAGTATTTT.

The sample holds one count of this clone. V and J are TRBV7-9 and TRBJ2-7; 11 bases agree with TRBD1. This CDR3 contains 16 residues. The germline V gene encodes CDR1 SEHNR and CDR2 FQNEAQ (reference sequence). V was clipped by 5 bases and J by 5 bases; unmatched bases: 11. CDR3 bases: TGTGCCAGCAGCAGACCCGCCGGGACAGGGGGTAACGAGCAGTACTTC. This encodes CASSRPAGTGGNEQYF.

Concerning this clone: Germline is not matched at one junction end, which may reflect a read error. The chain uses TRBV7-7 and TRBJ2-1, with D perhaps TRBD2 (5 bases). The CDR3 is 13 amino acids. Germline CDR1 and CDR2: SSHAT and FNYEAQ (reference sequence). The CDR3: CASSSTPGNEQFF. In DNA form, the CDR3 reads TGTGCTAGCAGCTCCACTCCGGGGAATGAGCAGTTCTTC.

J is TRBJ1-1 and V is TRBV2, with 8 positions matching TRBD1. This CDR3 is built from 15 residues. Germline assignment: CDR1 SNHLY and CDR2 FYNNEI. V lost 5 bases and J lost 2; bases outside the gene matches: 7. DNA for the CDR3: TGTGCCAGCAGTCAGCAGACAGGGGAAAACACTGAAGCTTTCTTT. Translating it yields CASSQQTGENTEAFF.

V gene TRBV28 combines with J gene TRBJ2-4; 8 bases line up with TRBD1. The J segment lost 0 bases and the V segment lost 6 bases, leaving 7 bases of the junction unmatched. The CDR3 is made up of 16 amino acids. The germline V gene has CDR1 MDHEN and CDR2 SYDVKM. In nucleotides, the CDR3 is TGTGCCAGCAGCTCACGCAGGGGGCCAGCCAAAAACATTCAGTACTTC. Its translation: CASSSRRGPAKNIQYF.